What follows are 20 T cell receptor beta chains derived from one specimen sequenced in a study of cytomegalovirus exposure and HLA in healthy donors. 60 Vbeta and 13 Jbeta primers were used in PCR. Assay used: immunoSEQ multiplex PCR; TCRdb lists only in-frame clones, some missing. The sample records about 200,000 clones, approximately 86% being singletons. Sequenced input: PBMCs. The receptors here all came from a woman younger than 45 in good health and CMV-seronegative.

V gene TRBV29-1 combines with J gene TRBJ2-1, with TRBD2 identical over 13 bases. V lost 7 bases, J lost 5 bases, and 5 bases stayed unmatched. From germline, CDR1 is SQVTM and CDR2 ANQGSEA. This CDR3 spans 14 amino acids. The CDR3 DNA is TGCAGCGCCGGACTAGCGGGGGATCACAATGAGCAGTTCTTC. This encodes CSAGLAGDHNEQFF.

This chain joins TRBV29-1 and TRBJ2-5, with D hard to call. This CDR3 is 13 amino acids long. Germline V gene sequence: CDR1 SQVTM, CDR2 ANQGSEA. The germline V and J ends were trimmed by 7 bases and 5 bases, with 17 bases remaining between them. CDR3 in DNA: TGCAGCGCCGGCGGCGCCCCGCTTGAGACCCAGTACTTC. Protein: CSAGGAPLETQYF. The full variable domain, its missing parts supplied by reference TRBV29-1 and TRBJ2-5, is SAVISQKPSRDICQRGTSLTIQCQVDSQVTMMFWYRQQPGQSLTLIATANQGSEATYESGFVIDKFPISRPNLTFSTLTVSNMSPEDSSIYLCSAGGAPLETQYFGPGTRLLVL.

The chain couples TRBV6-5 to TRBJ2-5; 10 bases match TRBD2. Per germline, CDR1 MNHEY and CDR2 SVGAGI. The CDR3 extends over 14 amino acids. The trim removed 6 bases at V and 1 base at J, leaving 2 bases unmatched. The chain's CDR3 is CASSWTSGQETQYF. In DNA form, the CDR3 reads TGTGCCAGCAGCTGGACTAGCGGCCAAGAGACCCAGTACTTC.

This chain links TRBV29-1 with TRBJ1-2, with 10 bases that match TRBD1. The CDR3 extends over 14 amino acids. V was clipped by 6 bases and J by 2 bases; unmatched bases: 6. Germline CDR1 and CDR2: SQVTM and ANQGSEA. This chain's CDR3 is CSVVDRGRNYGYTF. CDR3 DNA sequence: TGCAGCGTCGTAGACAGGGGGCGAAACTATGGCTACACCTTC. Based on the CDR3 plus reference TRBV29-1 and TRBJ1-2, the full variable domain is SAVISQKPSRDICQRGTSLTIQCQVDSQVTMMFWYRQQPGQSLTLIATANQGSEATYESGFVIDKFPISRPNLTFSTLTVSNMSPEDSSIYLCSVVDRGRNYGYTFGSGTRLTVV.

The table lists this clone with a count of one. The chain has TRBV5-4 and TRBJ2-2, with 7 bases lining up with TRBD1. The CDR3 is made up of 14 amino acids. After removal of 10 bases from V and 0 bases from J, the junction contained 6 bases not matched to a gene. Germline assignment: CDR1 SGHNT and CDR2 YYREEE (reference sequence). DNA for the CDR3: TGTGCCGCCAGGACAGGTCCGAACACCGGGGAGCTGTTTTTT. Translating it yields CAARTGPNTGELFF.

This chain's CDR3 is CASSVVSASQETQYF. The CDR3 coding sequence is TGTGCCAGCAGCGTAGTGTCGGCTAGCCAAGAGACCCAGTACTTC. The chain recombines TRBV9 with TRBJ2-5; D gene ambiguous. CDR1 is SGDLS, CDR2 YYNGEE, per germline. V lost 0 bases and J 1 base, leaving 10 bases between the germline ends. CDR3 length equals 15 residues.

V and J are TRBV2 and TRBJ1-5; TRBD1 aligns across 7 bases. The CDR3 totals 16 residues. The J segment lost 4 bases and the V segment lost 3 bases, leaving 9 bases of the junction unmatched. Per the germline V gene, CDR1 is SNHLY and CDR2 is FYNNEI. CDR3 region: CASSDKTGIGNQPQHF. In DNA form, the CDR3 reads TGTGCCAGCAGTGACAAGACAGGGATCGGGAATCAGCCCCAGCATTTT.

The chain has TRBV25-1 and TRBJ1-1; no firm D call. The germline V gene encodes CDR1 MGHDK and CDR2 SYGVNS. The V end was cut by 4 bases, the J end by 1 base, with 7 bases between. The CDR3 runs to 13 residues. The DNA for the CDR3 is TGTGCCAGCAGTGGAGGTACGAACACTGAAGCTTTCTTT. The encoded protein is CASSGGTNTEAFF.

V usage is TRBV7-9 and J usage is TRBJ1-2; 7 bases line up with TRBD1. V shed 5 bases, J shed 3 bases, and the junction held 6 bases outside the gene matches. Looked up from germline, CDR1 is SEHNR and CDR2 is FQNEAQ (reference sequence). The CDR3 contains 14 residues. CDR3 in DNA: TGTGCCAGCAGCCGATCGGGACAGCACTATGGCTACACCTTC. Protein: CASSRSGQHYGYTF.

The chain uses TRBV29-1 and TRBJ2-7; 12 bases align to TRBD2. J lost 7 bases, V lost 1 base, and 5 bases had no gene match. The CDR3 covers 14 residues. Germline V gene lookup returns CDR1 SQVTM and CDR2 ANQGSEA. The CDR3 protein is CSVEVTSGGKEQYF. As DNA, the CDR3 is TGCAGCGTTGAAGTGACTAGCGGGGGAAAGGAGCAGTACTTC.

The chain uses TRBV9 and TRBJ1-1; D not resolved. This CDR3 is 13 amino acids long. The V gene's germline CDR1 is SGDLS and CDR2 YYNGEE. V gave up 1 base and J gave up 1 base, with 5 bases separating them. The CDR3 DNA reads TGTGCCAGCAGCGTATTCGGGAACACTGAAGCTTTCTTT. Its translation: CASSVFGNTEAFF.

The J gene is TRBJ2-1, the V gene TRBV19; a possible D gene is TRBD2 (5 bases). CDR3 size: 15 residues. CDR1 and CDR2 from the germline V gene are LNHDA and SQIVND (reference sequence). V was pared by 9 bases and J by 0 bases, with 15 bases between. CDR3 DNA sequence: TGTGCCAGCCGCCCCTCTGGGAGCTCCTACAATGAGCAGTTCTTC. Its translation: CASRPSGSSYNEQFF.

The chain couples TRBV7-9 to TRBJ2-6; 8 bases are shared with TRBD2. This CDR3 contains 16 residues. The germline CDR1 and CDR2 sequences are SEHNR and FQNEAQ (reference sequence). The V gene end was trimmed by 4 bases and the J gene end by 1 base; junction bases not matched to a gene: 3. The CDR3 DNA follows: TGTGCCAGCAGCTCCCGGGGGGGGTCTGGGGCCAACGTCCTGACTTTC. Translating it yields CASSSRGGSGANVLTF.

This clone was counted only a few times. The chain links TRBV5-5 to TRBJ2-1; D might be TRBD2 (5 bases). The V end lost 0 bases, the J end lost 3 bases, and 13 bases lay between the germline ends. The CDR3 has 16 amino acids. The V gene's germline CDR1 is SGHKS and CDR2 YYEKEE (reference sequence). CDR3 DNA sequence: TGTGCCAGCAGCTTGGACCCAATCGAGGGCTACAATGAGCAGTTCTTC. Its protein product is CASSLDPIEGYNEQFF.

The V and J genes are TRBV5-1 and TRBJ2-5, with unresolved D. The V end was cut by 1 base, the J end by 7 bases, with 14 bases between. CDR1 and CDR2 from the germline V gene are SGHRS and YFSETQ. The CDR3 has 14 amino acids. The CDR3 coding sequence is TGCGCCAGCAGCTTGAGTAGCCCCGAAGGGACCCAGTACTTC. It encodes CASSLSSPEGTQYF.

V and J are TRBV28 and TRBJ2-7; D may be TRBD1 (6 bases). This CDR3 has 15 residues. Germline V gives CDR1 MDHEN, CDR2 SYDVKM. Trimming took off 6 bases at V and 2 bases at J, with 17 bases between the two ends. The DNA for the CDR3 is TGTGCCAGCAGACGTACCTGGACAGTAGCCTACGAGCAGTACTTC. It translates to CASRRTWTVAYEQYF.

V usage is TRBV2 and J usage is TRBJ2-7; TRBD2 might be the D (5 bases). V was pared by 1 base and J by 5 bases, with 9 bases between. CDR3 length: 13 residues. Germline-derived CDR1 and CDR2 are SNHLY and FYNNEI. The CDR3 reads CASSEGGSNEQYF. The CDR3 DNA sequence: TGTGCCAGCAGTGAAGGAGGGTCCAACGAGCAGTACTTC.

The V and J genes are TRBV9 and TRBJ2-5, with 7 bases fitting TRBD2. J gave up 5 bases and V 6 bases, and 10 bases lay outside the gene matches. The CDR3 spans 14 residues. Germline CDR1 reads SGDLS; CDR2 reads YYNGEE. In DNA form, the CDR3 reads TGTGCCAGCACCGTCGGGGGGAGCTACGAGACCCAGTACTTC. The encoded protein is CASTVGGSYETQYF.

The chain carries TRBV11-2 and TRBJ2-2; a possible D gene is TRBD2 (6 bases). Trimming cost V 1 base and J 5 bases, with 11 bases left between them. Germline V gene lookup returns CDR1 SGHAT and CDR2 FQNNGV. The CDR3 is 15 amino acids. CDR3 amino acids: CASSLGGVGTGELFF. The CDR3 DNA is TGTGCCAGCAGCTTAGGGGGGGTCGGGACCGGGGAGCTGTTTTTT.

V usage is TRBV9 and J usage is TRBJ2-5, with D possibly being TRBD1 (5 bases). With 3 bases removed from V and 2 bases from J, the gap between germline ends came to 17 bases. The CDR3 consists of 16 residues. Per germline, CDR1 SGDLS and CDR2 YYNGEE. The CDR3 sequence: CASSAGQKGSQETQYF. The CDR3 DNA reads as TGTGCCAGCAGCGCTGGACAAAAGGGATCACAAGAGACCCAGTACTTC.